This T cell receptor beta chain is drawn from a study of identifying expanded T cells in peripheral blood. The repertoire was sequenced with immunoSEQ multiplex PCR; TCRdb's copy has only in-frame clones and lacks some. The data show about 130,000 clones, less than 90% seen once. The CDR3 extends over 16 amino acids. This clonotype was sampled from a person between 18 and 75 years old in good health. Sequencing was done on a sample of blood. This chain links TRBV1 with TRBJ2-3; the table's D call TRBD2 went unverified against the DNA. TRBV1 is marked as a pseudogene. The CDR3 DNA is TGCACCAGCAGCCAGGTGATGGGGGGAAGCACAGATACGCAGTATTTT. As protein: CTSSQVMGGSTDTQYF.